The 25 T cell receptor beta chains below come from one sample, sequenced in a study of early T cells in non-severe SARS-CoV-2 infection. TCRdb analysed the 5' RACE reads with MiXCR anew, one entry per CDR3 protein. Of about 47,000 distinct CDR3 sequences listed, approximately 11% are singletons. The sample comprised whole blood. The receptors stem from an adult who was a healthcare worker with PCR-confirmed SARS-CoV-2 infection or an uninfected control (not recorded which).

The chain combines TRBV7-2 with TRBJ2-5, with D uncertain. The CDR3 runs to 13 residues. Germline V gives CDR1 SGHTA, CDR2 FQGNSA. V was shortened by 2 bases and J by 2 bases, with 6 bases between the two germline ends. The CDR3 DNA reads TGTGCCAGCAGCTTAATTGGACAAGAGACCCAGTACTTC. Protein sequence: CASSLIGQETQYF.

V usage is TRBV20-1 and J usage is TRBJ2-4; 7 bases are shared with TRBD1. The V and J ends lost 5 bases and 8 bases, in that order; junction bases with no gene match: 9. CDR1 DFQATT and CDR2 SNEGSKA come from the germline V gene (reference sequence). This CDR3 has 13 residues. CDR3 sequence: CSALGQFHHIQYF. In nucleotides, the CDR3 is TGCAGTGCTTTGGGACAGTTTCATCACATTCAGTACTTC.

The chain employs TRBV28 and TRBJ2-1; D gene unclear. V lost 8 bases, J lost 12 bases, and 11 bases lay in between. The CDR3 loop spans 10 amino acids. Germline loops: CDR1 MDHEN, CDR2 SYDVKM. CDR3 in DNA: TGTGCCAGCGGAAGTTCGCGGCAGTTCTTC. Its translation: CASGSSRQFF.

The chain uses TRBV20-1 and TRBJ2-7; 7 positions agree with TRBD2. CDR1 is DFQATT, CDR2 SNEGSKA, per germline (reference sequence). The CDR3 is 13 residues long. Unmatched junction bases numbered 6, after V lost 3 bases and J lost 4 bases. The DNA for the CDR3 is TGCAGTGCTAGTCTGATTAGCGGGTACGAGCAGTACTTC. As protein: CSASLISGYEQYF.

Only a few counts were recorded for this clonotype. CDR3 loop: CASTERSGGSKITEAFF. DNA of the CDR3: TGTGCCAGCACCGAGAGGTCGGGGGGCTCGAAGATCACTGAAGCTTTCTTT. This chain joins TRBV6-5 and TRBJ1-1, with TRBD1 as a possible D gene (6 bases). Trimming pared 7 bases from V and 4 bases from J, leaving 25 bases between. CDR3 length equals 17 residues. Per germline, CDR1 MNHEY and CDR2 SVGAGI.

This clonotype appeared a few times. The J gene is TRBJ2-7, the V gene TRBV4-2; D call uncertain. Deletions cut 3 bases from V and 5 bases from J, with 8 bases between. There are 12 residues in the CDR3. Germline V lookup: CDR1 LGHNA, CDR2 YNFKEQ. The CDR3: CASSHSRDEQYF. CDR3 sequence (DNA): TGTGCCAGCAGCCATTCACGGGACGAGCAGTACTTC.

This clonotype was observed many times. The V and J genes are TRBV11-2 and TRBJ2-1; 8 nucleotides align to TRBD2. Per germline, CDR1 SGHAT and CDR2 FQNNGV. This CDR3 has 13 amino acids. J lost 8 bases, V lost 2 bases, and 2 bases had no gene match. The CDR3 region is CASSLLTSDEQFF. CDR3 nucleotide sequence: TGTGCCAGCAGCTTACTGACTAGCGATGAGCAGTTCTTC. The complete variable domain, with remaining parts taken from reference TRBV11-2 and TRBJ2-1, reads EAGVAQSPRYKIIEKRQSVAFWCNPISGHATLYWYQQILGQGPKLLIQFQNNGVVDDSQLPKDRFSAERLKGVDSTLKIQPAKLEDSAVYLCASSLLTSDEQFFGPGTRLTVL.

This clonotype was counted between two and nine times. The CDR3 loop is CASSPRGDLVNTEAFF. CDR3 DNA sequence: TGTGCCAGCTCACCCCGGGGGGATTTGGTGAACACTGAAGCTTTCTTT. The chain carries TRBV18 and TRBJ1-1, with a tentative D call TRBD1 (5 bases). The CDR3 totals 16 residues. Germline V gives CDR1 KGHSH, CDR2 LQKENI. V was clipped by 3 bases and J by 0 bases, with 14 bases between them.

The V call is TRBV2, the J call TRBJ1-5; 7 bases are a match to TRBD1. The CDR3 covers 16 residues. Germline CDR1 is SNHLY and CDR2 is FYNNEI. V lost 1 base and J lost 4; bases outside the gene matches: 7. CDR3 sequence reads: CASSEERLTGNQPQHF. In DNA form, the CDR3 reads TGTGCCAGCAGTGAAGAGCGCCTGACAGGGAATCAGCCCCAGCATTTT.

This clonotype was counted many times. The chain is built from TRBV11-2 and TRBJ2-3; D may be TRBD2 (5 bases). Germline V gene lookup returns CDR1 SGHAT and CDR2 FQNNGV. V gave up 5 bases and J gave up 0 bases, with 18 bases separating them. This CDR3 has 17 amino acids. The CDR3: CASSPHHRGTSTDTQYF. As DNA, the CDR3 is TGTGCCAGCAGCCCCCACCACCGGGGAACTAGCACAGATACGCAGTATTTT.

In this sample, this clonotype turned up many times. The gene calls are TRBV2 and TRBJ2-1; 13 bases line up with TRBD2. CDR1 and CDR2 (germline): SNHLY, FYNNEI. The junction had 1 base not matched to a gene; V was cut back by 1 base and J by 10 bases. The CDR3 loop spans 14 amino acids. CDR3 sequence (DNA): TGTGCCAGCAGTGAAGTGGGACTAGCGGGGGAGCAGTTCTTC. Protein: CASSEVGLAGEQFF.

This clonotype was observed a handful of times. The rearrangement links TRBV7-9 to TRBJ2-5; D is ambiguous. Germline CDR1 SEHNR, CDR2 FQNEAQ (reference sequence). This CDR3 contains 12 residues. V was shortened by 2 bases and J by 5 bases, with 6 bases between the two germline ends. DNA of the CDR3: TGTGCCAGCAGCTTAATTGGGGAGACCCAGTACTTC. Translation gives CASSLIGETQYF.

In this sample, this clonotype turned up many times. CDR3 region: CASSPLASTDTQYF. The CDR3 DNA is TGTGCCAGCAGTCCACTAGCAAGCACAGATACGCAGTATTTT. The V call is TRBV2, the J call TRBJ2-3; a weak D match, TRBD2 (6 bases). CDR3 length equals 14 residues. Germline loops: CDR1 SNHLY, CDR2 FYNNEI. Trimming cost V 5 bases and J 0 bases, with 9 bases left between them.

There are a few counts of this clonotype. The V gene is TRBV5-1, the J gene TRBJ1-1; D is ambiguous. In germline, CDR1 is SGHRS, CDR2 YFSETQ. V lost 2 bases, J lost 1 base, and 12 bases lay in between. The CDR3 covers 15 residues. The CDR3 here is CASSFETAGNTEAFF. The CDR3 DNA follows: TGCGCCAGCAGCTTCGAAACGGCCGGGAACACTGAAGCTTTCTTT.

This clonotype was counted ten times or more. CDR3: CASSYSAGTDTQYF. CDR3 coding DNA: TGTGCCAGCAGTTACTCAGCGGGCACAGATACGCAGTATTTT. This chain links TRBV6-5 with TRBJ2-3; a weak D match, TRBD2 (5 bases). CDR1 and CDR2 from the germline V gene are MNHEY and SVGAGI. This CDR3 spans 14 amino acids. The V end was cut by 0 bases, the J end by 1 base, with 5 bases between.

This clonotype was counted only a few times. The chain employs TRBV29-1 and TRBJ1-4; the match to TRBD1 covers 7 bases. CDR3 length: 13 amino acids. Germline V gene data show CDR1 as SQVTM and CDR2 as ANQGSEA. With 3 bases clipped from V and 11 bases from J, the junction kept 9 bases outside the gene matches. CDR3 in DNA: TGCAGCGTTGACAGCAAAGACAGGGCCAAACTGTTTTTT. Residues: CSVDSKDRAKLFF.

This clonotype was recorded a few times. J is TRBJ2-3 and V is TRBV6-1; no clear D. Germline V gives CDR1 MNHNS, CDR2 SASEGT. V lost 7 bases to trimming and J lost 1 base, with 24 bases between them. This CDR3 spans 18 amino acids. CDR3 residues: CASKFVTELTLRTDTQYF. CDR3 sequence (DNA): TGTGCCAGCAAGTTCGTTACAGAACTTACCCTACGCACAGATACGCAGTATTTT.

This clonotype was observed at least ten times. This chain uses TRBV6-6 with TRBJ2-1; 11 positions match TRBD2. The germline CDR1 and CDR2 sequences are MNHNY and SVGAGI (reference sequence). The CDR3 loop spans 17 amino acids. After removal of 4 bases from V and 8 bases from J, the junction contained 13 bases not matched to a gene. As DNA, the CDR3 is TGTGCCAGCAGTTCCCGACTAGCGGGGTCGTTGGAGCATGAGCAGTTCTTC. Protein sequence: CASSSRLAGSLEHEQFF.

In its sample, this clonotype was seen many times. The rearrangement links TRBV4-2 to TRBJ2-7, with D tentatively TRBD2 (6 bases). Germline CDR1 and CDR2: LGHNA and YNFKEQ. Trimming removed 0 bases at V and 7 bases at J, with 16 bases between. The CDR3 is 15 amino acids. The CDR3 bases are TGTGCCAGCAGCCAAGATTTTCAGGGAGGATGGGAGCAGTACTTC. It codes for CASSQDFQGGWEQYF.

Here the CDR3 reads CASRKNGVSYNEQFF. The CDR3 coding sequence is TGTGCCAGCCGTAAAAACGGGGTGTCCTACAATGAGCAGTTCTTC. This rearrangement joins TRBV6-6 to TRBJ2-1, with a tentative D call TRBD2 (5 bases). This CDR3 has 15 residues. Germline V gives CDR1 MNHNY, CDR2 SVGAGI (reference sequence). V lost 8 bases, J lost 1 base, and 15 bases lay in between.

The V call is TRBV20-1, the J call TRBJ2-7, with D uncertain. The CDR3 spans 16 residues. Germline CDR1 and CDR2: DFQATT and SNEGSKA (reference sequence). The ends were cut back, 3 bases at V and 2 bases at J, with 20 bases in the middle. CDR3 amino acids: CSASIFSVSKAYEQYF. CDR3 DNA sequence: TGCAGTGCTAGTATCTTTTCCGTTTCGAAGGCCTACGAGCAGTACTTC.

In its sample, this clonotype is medium-sized. The J gene is TRBJ2-1, the V gene TRBV6-2 or TRBV6-3; TRBD2 is a possible D gene (6 bases). V lost 6 bases to trimming and J lost 10 bases, with 25 bases between them. The CDR3 runs to 16 residues. CDR1 MNHEY and CDR2 SVGEGT come from the germline V gene. CDR3 sequence reads: CASSELSGDLLREQFF. CDR3 sequence (DNA): TGTGCCAGCAGCGAGCTTTCGGGAGACCTTTTGAGGGAGCAGTTCTTC.

At least ten counts were recorded for this clonotype. The genes are TRBV4-2 and TRBJ2-7; no clear D. CDR3 length: 14 amino acids. Trimming left V 4 bases short and J 4 bases short, with 14 bases between. Germline-derived CDR1 and CDR2 are LGHNA and YNFKEQ. The DNA of the CDR3 is TGTGCCAGCAGCCCTCTCGAACACCCATACGAGCAGTACTTC. Protein product: CASSPLEHPYEQYF.

This clonotype was detected a few times. This chain connects TRBV6-1 to TRBJ1-5; D perhaps matches TRBD1 (6 bases). There are 13 residues in the CDR3. Per germline, CDR1 MNHNS and CDR2 SASEGT. With 4 bases removed from V and 6 bases from J, the gap between germline ends came to 10 bases. The CDR3 reads CASSGGQIQPQHF. Written as DNA, the CDR3 is TGTGCCAGCAGTGGGGGGCAAATTCAGCCCCAGCATTTT.

The chain uses TRBV6-1 and TRBJ1-1, with D perhaps matching TRBD1 (6 bases). CDR3 size: 12 residues. V shed 11 bases and J shed 0 bases, with 10 bases lying between them. Germline V gene sequence: CDR1 MNHNS, CDR2 SASEGT. This CDR3 reads CASDRLNTEAFF. DNA of the CDR3: TGTGCCTCTGACAGGTTGAACACTGAAGCTTTCTTT.